This note documents a single TCR beta chain sequence. This table comes from immunoSEQ multiplex PCR, and its TCRdb copy is limited to in-frame clones, with some not included. The sample yields 200,000 to 250,000 clones, 65% to 85% seen once. This CDR3 has 13 residues. Germline V gives CDR1 KGHSH, CDR2 LQKENI. Trimming removed 0 bases from V and 2 bases from J, with 5 bases in between. This record belongs to a study of blood T cell repertoires in COVID-19. This TCR was sampled from a man in his thirties or forties with acute COVID-19. Sample: PBMCs or T cells enriched from blood (not recorded which). V and J are TRBV18 and TRBJ2-7; no reliable D call. Here the CDR3 reads CASSPPAAYEQYF. In nucleotides, the CDR3 is TGTGCCAGCTCACCACCAGCCGCCTACGAGCAGTACTTC.